The 22 T cell receptor beta chains listed next were all sequenced from one sample in a study of T cell responses to AZD1222 COVID-19 vaccine. Only in-frame clones appear in the TCRdb table, and some are missing; sequencing was by immunoSEQ multiplex PCR. The table includes approximately 140,000 clones, 75% to 95% detected once. The sequences come from peripheral blood, collected 28 days after the second AZD1222 dose. These receptors all stem from an adult who received the AZD1222 COVID-19 vaccine.

The chain couples TRBV9 to TRBJ2-3; the D gene is possibly TRBD2 (7 bases). The CDR3 runs 15 residues. V was trimmed by 0 bases and J by 1 base, leaving 9 bases between them. Per germline, CDR1 SGDLS and CDR2 YYNGEE. The CDR3 sequence is CASSVGGGGTDTQYF. The CDR3, as DNA: TGTGCCAGCAGCGTAGGGGGGGGCGGCACAGATACGCAGTATTTT.

J is TRBJ1-6 and V is TRBV7-4; 8 nucleotides align to TRBD1. V trimming: 7 bases; J trimming: 7 bases; junction bases outside the gene matches: 12. The CDR3 extends over 16 amino acids. The germline V gene has CDR1 SGHVT and CDR2 SQSDAQ. The CDR3, as DNA: TGTGCCAGCAAAGGGACAGGTGGAAATCGGAATTCACCCCTCCACTTT. This translates into CASKGTGGNRNSPLHF.

This chain links TRBV12-3 or TRBV12-4 with TRBJ2-5; TRBD1 or TRBD2 may be the D gene (5 bases each). V lost 3 bases and J 3 bases, leaving 5 bases between the germline ends. The CDR3 runs 12 residues. The CDR3 DNA is TGTGCCAGCAGTTTGGGGGAAGAGACCCAGTACTTC. Protein sequence: CASSLGEETQYF.

This chain uses TRBV27 with TRBJ1-1; weak D call: TRBD1 (6 bases). The CDR3 is 14 amino acids. Germline CDR1 and CDR2: MNHEY and SMNVEV (reference sequence). V was shortened by 5 bases and J by 5 bases, with 15 bases between the two germline ends. CDR3 residues: CASSNRGPLTEAFF. The DNA of the CDR3 is TGTGCCAGCAGTAACCGGGGGCCGTTGACTGAAGCTTTCTTT.

This clone was observed a handful of times. V gene TRBV29-1 combines with J gene TRBJ1-2; D call uncertain. The germline gives CDR1 SQVTM, CDR2 ANQGSEA. This CDR3 has 12 amino acids. The V end was cut by 7 bases, the J end by 0 bases, with 9 bases between. In DNA form, the CDR3 reads TGCAGCGCCGGAGCGACTAACTATGGCTACACCTTC. Residues: CSAGATNYGYTF.

The chain recombines TRBV11-2 with TRBJ2-1, with 10 bases aligning to TRBD1. Germline values: CDR1 SGHAT, CDR2 FQNNGV. This CDR3 spans 14 amino acids. The V segment lost 6 bases and the J segment 5 bases; nucleotides outside the gene matches: 4. CDR3 DNA sequence: TGTGCCAGCAGAGCCGGGACAGGGGACAATGAGCAGTTCTTC. As protein: CASRAGTGDNEQFF.

This sequence joins TRBV7-9 and TRBJ2-3; no clear D. CDR1 and CDR2 from the germline V gene are SEHNR and FQNEAQ (reference sequence). The length of the CDR3 is 12 residues. V gave up 5 bases and J gave up 4 bases, with 7 bases separating them. The DNA for the CDR3 is TGTGCCAGCAGCCCTGGGGCAGATACGCAGTATTTT. Its protein is CASSPGADTQYF.

To note about this clone: Other DNA sequences in the same sample also yield this CDR3. The genes are TRBV5-1 and TRBJ1-1; the match to TRBD1 covers 11 bases. The CDR3 loop spans 14 amino acids. Germline V gene data show CDR1 as SGHRS and CDR2 as YFSETQ. The ends lost 4 bases at V and 5 bases at J; junction bases unmatched: 4. This CDR3 is CASSPGTGGTEAFF. The DNA of the CDR3 is TGCGCCAGCAGCCCGGGGACAGGGGGGACTGAAGCTTTCTTT. Supplemented by reference TRBV5-1 and TRBJ1-1, the full variable domain reads KAGVTQTPRYLIKTRGQQVTLSCSPISGHRSVSWYQQTPGQGLQFLFEYFSETQRNKGNFPGRFSGRQFSNSRSEMNVSTLELGDSALYLCASSPGTGGTEAFFGQGTRLTVV.

This chain connects TRBV7-9 to TRBJ1-4; the match to TRBD1 covers 7 bases. Looked up from germline, CDR1 is SEHNR and CDR2 is FQNEAQ (reference sequence). The CDR3 runs 16 residues. V was pared by 4 bases and J by 3 bases, with 8 bases of the junction left unmatched. For the CDR3, the DNA is TGTGCCAGCAGCTCGCACAGGGGTTTATCTAATGAAAAACTGTTTTTT. It codes for CASSSHRGLSNEKLFF.

V gene TRBV30 combines with J gene TRBJ2-3; D is possibly TRBD1 or TRBD2 (6 bases each). V was shortened by 3 bases and J by 8 bases, with 27 bases between the two germline ends. The CDR3 has 17 residues. CDR1 is GTSNPN and CDR2 is SVGIG in the germline V gene (reference sequence). Here the CDR3 DNA reads TGTGCCTGGAGCGGTCAAGAGGGGGGCGAGCTGGGGAGTACGCAGTATTTT. It yields the protein CAWSGQEGGELGSTQYF.

This clone was observed a handful of times. This chain uses TRBV12-5 with TRBJ2-7; 8 bases align to TRBD1. The V and J ends lost 3 bases and 12 bases, in that order; junction bases with no gene match: 7. Germline V CDR1 and CDR2: LGHNT, FRNRAP. The CDR3 totals 12 residues. In DNA, the CDR3 is TGTGCTAGTGGTTTTCCCAGGGGGCGAATGTACTTC. This sequence encodes CASGFPRGRMYF.

The DNA for the CDR3 is TGTGCCATCAGTGATTCAGGGCGAGGTAACTATGGCTACACCTTC. The encoded protein is CAISDSGRGNYGYTF. This rearrangement joins TRBV10-3 to TRBJ1-2, with D maybe TRBD1 (5 bases). CDR1 is ENHRY and CDR2 is SYGVKD in the germline V gene. This CDR3 spans 15 amino acids. V shed 3 bases and J shed 1 base, with 12 bases lying between them.

In DNA form, the CDR3 reads TGTGCCAGCAGTGAAGGGACTAGCGGGACCCATGAGCAGTTCTTC. It translates to CASSEGTSGTHEQFF. This chain connects TRBV2 to TRBJ2-1; TRBD2 aligns across 12 bases. J lost 8 bases, V lost 1 base, and 3 bases had no gene match. CDR3 length equals 15 residues. The germline V gene has CDR1 SNHLY and CDR2 FYNNEI.

CDR3 sequence (DNA): TGTGCCACCAGTGGGCCCTCGTCAGGCTACACCTTC. It codes for CATSGPSSGYTF. The chain joins TRBV24-1 to TRBJ1-2, with unresolved D. Per germline, CDR1 KGHDR and CDR2 SFDVKD. The V end was cut by 5 bases, the J end by 8 bases, with 11 bases between. The CDR3 runs to 12 residues.

This chain links TRBV6-5 with TRBJ1-1, with 7 bases that match TRBD1. J gave up 4 bases and V 2 bases, and 10 bases lay outside the gene matches. Germline V CDR1 and CDR2: MNHEY, SVGAGI. This CDR3 is 16 amino acids long. The chain's CDR3 is CASSYARQGRGTEAFF. Written as DNA, the CDR3 is TGTGCCAGCAGTTACGCCAGACAGGGACGGGGCACTGAAGCTTTCTTT.

DNA for the CDR3: TGCGCCAGCAGCCAACCCGTCGGCCTACTTAGCTCTGGAAACACCATATATTTT. It specifies CASSQPVGLLSSGNTIYF. The chain employs TRBV4-1 and TRBJ1-3; D not resolved. The V gene lost 2 bases and the J gene lost 0 bases, with 17 bases spanning the gap. Per germline, CDR1 MGHRA and CDR2 YSYEKL. The CDR3 contains 18 residues.

In DNA form, the CDR3 reads TGTGCCAGTAGGACGAGGACCACGGGGACCGGGGAGCTGTTTTTT. This gives the protein CASRTRTTGTGELFF. This chain links TRBV19 with TRBJ2-2; tentative D call: TRBD2 (5 bases). The CDR3 contains 15 residues. In germline, CDR1 is LNHDA, CDR2 SQIVND (reference sequence). V lost 6 bases and J lost 5, with 16 bases in between.

V and J are TRBV6-5 and TRBJ2-1, with TRBD1 identical over 11 bases. Per the germline V gene, CDR1 is MNHEY and CDR2 is SVGAGI. This CDR3 is 15 amino acids long. The V segment lost 5 bases and the J segment 6 bases; nucleotides outside the gene matches: 6. The CDR3 DNA sequence: TGTGCCAGCAGTAGAGACGGACAGGGGGCCAATGAGCAGTTCTTC. Translation: CASSRDGQGANEQFF.

The genes are TRBV6-5 and TRBJ1-2; the D is unclear. Germline V gene data show CDR1 as MNHEY and CDR2 as SVGAGI. Deletions cut 6 bases from V and 0 bases from J, with 14 bases between. This CDR3 comprises 15 residues. The CDR3 is CASSPQYLTNYGYTF. DNA for the CDR3: TGTGCCAGCAGCCCCCAATACCTTACTAACTATGGCTACACCTTC.

The V and J genes are TRBV5-1 and TRBJ2-2, with D hard to call. Per germline, CDR1 SGHRS and CDR2 YFSETQ. V was cut by 4 bases and J by 13 bases, with 17 bases left in between. The CDR3 runs 13 residues. The CDR3 sequence: CASSPDRISWLFF. CDR3 sequence (DNA): TGCGCCAGCAGCCCTGACCGGATCTCATGGCTGTTTTTT.

This clone was seen a handful of times. The rearrangement links TRBV4-2 to TRBJ2-5, with TRBD1 matching 8 bases. The CDR3 extends over 14 amino acids. J gave up 5 bases and V 4 bases, and 6 bases lay outside the gene matches. Germline V gene lookup returns CDR1 LGHNA and CDR2 YNFKEQ. This CDR3 is CASSRWTGSETQYF. The CDR3 nucleotides read TGTGCCAGCAGCCGTTGGACAGGGAGTGAGACCCAGTACTTC.

V usage is TRBV11-2 and J usage is TRBJ2-7; 8 bases line up with TRBD2. Germline CDR1 and CDR2: SGHAT and FQNNGV. CDR3 length equals 15 residues. J was trimmed by 2 bases and V by 2 bases; bases with no gene match: 5. The CDR3: CASSLFSGLAYEQYF. CDR3 nucleotides: TGTGCCAGCAGCTTATTCTCGGGACTAGCCTACGAGCAGTACTTC.